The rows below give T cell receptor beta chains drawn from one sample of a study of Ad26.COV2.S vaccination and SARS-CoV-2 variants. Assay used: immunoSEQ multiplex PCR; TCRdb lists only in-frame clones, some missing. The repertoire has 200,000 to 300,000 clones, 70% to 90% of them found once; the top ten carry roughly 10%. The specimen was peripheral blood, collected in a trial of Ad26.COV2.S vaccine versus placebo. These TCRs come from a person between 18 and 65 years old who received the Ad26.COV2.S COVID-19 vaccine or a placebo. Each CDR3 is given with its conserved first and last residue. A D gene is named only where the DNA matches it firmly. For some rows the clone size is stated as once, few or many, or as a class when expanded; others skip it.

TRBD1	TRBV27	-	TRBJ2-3	CASSLGQGVTDTQYF	TGTGCCAGCAGTTTGGGACAGGGGGTCACAGATACGCAGTATTTT
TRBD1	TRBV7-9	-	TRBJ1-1	CASSPGTGLNTEAFF	TGTGCCAGCAGCCCCGGGACAGGGCTGAACACTGAAGCTTTCTTT
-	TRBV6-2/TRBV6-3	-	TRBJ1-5	CASNPSGWGQPQHF	TGTGCCAGCAACCCCAGTGGGTGGGGTCAGCCCCAGCATTTT
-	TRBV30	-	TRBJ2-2	CAWSHRRGLMGTGELFF	TGTGCCTGGAGCCATAGGCGGGGCCTAATGGGGACCGGGGAGCTGTTTTTT
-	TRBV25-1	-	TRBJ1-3	CASSESRVGNTIYF	TGTGCCAGCAGTGAATCCAGGGTCGGTAACACCATATATTTT
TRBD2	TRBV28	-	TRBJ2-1	CASSLWTSGGDNEQFF	TGTGCCAGCAGTTTATGGACTAGCGGGGGAGACAATGAGCAGTTCTTC
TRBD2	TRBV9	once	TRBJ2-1	CASSVGPAGGPAEQFF	TGTGCCAGCAGCGTAGGTCCAGCGGGGGGTCCTGCTGAGCAGTTCTTC
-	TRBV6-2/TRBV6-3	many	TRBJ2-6	CASSYSDSAVEAF	TGTGCCAGCAGTTACTCGGACTCAGCCGTGGAGGCTTTC
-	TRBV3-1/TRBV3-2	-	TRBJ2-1	CASSLETGVYNEQFF	TGTGCCAGCAGCCTCGAGACAGGTGTTTACAATGAGCAGTTCTTC
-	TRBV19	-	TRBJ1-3	CASSIDRISSGNTIYF	TGTGCCAGTAGTATAGATCGAATTAGCTCTGGAAACACCATATATTTT
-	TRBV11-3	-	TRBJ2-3	CASSGQGDTQYF	TGTGCCAGCAGCGGCCAGGGGGATACGCAGTATTTT
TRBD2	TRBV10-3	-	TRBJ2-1	CAISLAGSGSYNEQFF	TGTGCCATCAGCCTAGCGGGGTCGGGCTCCTACAATGAGCAGTTCTTC
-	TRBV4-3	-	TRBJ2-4	CASSPQEAKNIQYF	TGCGCCAGCAGCCCGCAGGAGGCCAAAAACATTCAGTACTTC
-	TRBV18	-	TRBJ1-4	CASSPQNVGTFATNEKLFF	TGTGCCAGCTCACCACAAAATGTCGGAACATTTGCAACTAATGAAAAACTGTTTTTT
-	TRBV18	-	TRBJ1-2	CASSPPGQGDGYTF	TGTGCCAGCTCACCACCGGGGCAGGGAGATGGCTACACCTTC
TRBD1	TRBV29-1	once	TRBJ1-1	CSVANPLGQTLEAFF	TGCAGCGTTGCCAATCCATTGGGACAGACTCTTGAAGCTTTCTTT
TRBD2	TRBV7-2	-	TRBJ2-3	CASSLAASGGAGTDTQYF	TGTGCCAGCAGCTTAGCGGCTAGCGGGGGGGCCGGGACAGATACGCAGTATTTT
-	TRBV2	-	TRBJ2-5	CASRRSVKVEETQYF	TGTGCCAGCCGGCGGTCGGTCAAGGTGGAGGAGACCCAGTACTTC
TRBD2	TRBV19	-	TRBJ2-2	CASSTSGSLTGELFF	TGTGCCAGTAGCACTAGCGGGAGTCTCACCGGGGAGCTGTTTTTT
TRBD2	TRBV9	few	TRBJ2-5	CASSVAPSGGAGQETQYF	TGTGCCAGCAGCGTAGCCCCTAGCGGGGGGGCAGGCCAAGAGACCCAGTACTTC
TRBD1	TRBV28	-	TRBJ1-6	CASSFPLTGFDSPLHF	TGTGCCAGCAGTTTCCCCTTGACAGGGTTTGATTCACCCCTCCACTTT
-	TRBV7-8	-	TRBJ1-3	CASSFYGISGNTIYF	TGTGCCAGCAGCTTTTACGGGATCTCTGGAAACACCATATATTTT
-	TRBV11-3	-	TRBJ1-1	CASSQGGTEAFF	TGTGCCAGCAGCCAAGGGGGCACTGAAGCTTTCTTT
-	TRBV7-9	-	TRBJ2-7	CASSLVGGPYEQYF	TGTGCCAGCAGCTTAGTCGGGGGCCCCTACGAGCAGTACTTC
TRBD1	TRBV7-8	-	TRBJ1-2	CASSGGQSPPGRNYGYTF	TGTGCCAGCAGCGGGGGACAGTCGCCTCCGGGCCGTAACTATGGCTACACCTTC
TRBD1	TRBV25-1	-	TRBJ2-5	CASSEAGTGNLQETQYF	TGTGCCAGCAGTGAAGCCGGGACAGGGAACCTCCAAGAGACCCAGTACTTC
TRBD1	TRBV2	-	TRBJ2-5	CASSEGRGQETQYF	TGTGCCAGCAGTGAAGGCAGGGGGCAAGAGACCCAGTACTTC
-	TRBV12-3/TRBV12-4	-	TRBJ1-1	CASSLAGGPVF	TGTGCCAGCAGTTTGGCGGGGGGGCCGGTCTTT
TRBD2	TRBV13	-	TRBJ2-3	CASSPGRISGRESTDTQYF	TGTGCCAGCAGCCCGGGGCGTATTAGCGGGAGGGAGAGCACAGATACGCAGTATTTT
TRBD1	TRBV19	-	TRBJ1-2	CASSGLTGSGYGYTF	TGTGCCAGTAGCGGATTGACAGGGAGTGGCTATGGCTACACCTTC
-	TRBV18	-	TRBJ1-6	CASSPPEAGFNSPLHF	TGTGCCAGCTCACCACCGGAAGCAGGGTTTAATTCACCCCTCCACTTT
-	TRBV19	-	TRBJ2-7	CASSIYRGEQYF	TGTGCCAGTAGTATTTACCGGGGCGAGCAGTACTTC
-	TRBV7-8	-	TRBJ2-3	CASSFRQSTDTQYF	TGTGCCAGCAGCTTCAGACAGAGCACAGATACGCAGTATTTT
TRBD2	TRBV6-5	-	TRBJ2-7	CASSYSLAGPYEQYF	TGTGCCAGCAGTTACTCTCTAGCGGGCCCGTACGAGCAGTACTTC
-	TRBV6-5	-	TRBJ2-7	CASSYSGAYEQYF	TGTGCCAGCAGTTACTCCGGGGCCTACGAGCAGTACTTC